This TCR beta chain was sequenced during a study of cytomegalovirus exposure and HLA in healthy donors. Study-wide results and caveats: Diagnosis of cytomegalovirus status made by the classifier reportedly showed high specificity and sensitivity. What was likely a sequencing artifact was a cluster of highly shared sequence variants.

The J segment lost 4 bases and the V segment lost 0 bases, leaving 3 bases of the junction unmatched. Germline CDR1 is SGDLS and CDR2 is YYNGEE. The CDR3 consists of 15 residues. This clone turned up a few times. Its target is unknown. Other DNA variants within this sample encode the same CDR3. PCR amplification relied on 60 Vbeta primers (plus 13 Jbeta primers). Assay used: immunoSEQ multiplex PCR; TCRdb lists only in-frame clones, some missing. The repertoire includes approximately 110,000 clones, around 64% of them detected once, and roughly 9% sits in the top ten. The genes are TRBV9 and TRBJ2-1; 8 bases match TRBD2. The receptor was derived from a man aged 25 to 45 in good health and CMV-seropositive. Sequencing was done on a sample of PBMCs. In DNA, the CDR3 is TGTGCCAGCAGCGTAGGTACTAGCGGATACAATGAGCAGTTCTTC. It specifies CASSVGTSGYNEQFF.